A single sample gave rise to the 3 T cell receptor beta chains below, sequenced in a study of T cells in Graves' hyperthyroidism and ophthalmopathy. The CDR3 regions of TCR beta were amplified from RNA transcripts. The HTBI primer set served for first-round RT-PCR of the TCR CDR3. MiXCR was run by TCRdb on the multiplex PCR reads, yielding one entry per CDR3 protein. The sample shows over 350,000 distinct CDR3 sequences, about 14% of them seen only once. The sample consisted of blood. The source is a man aged 45-60 years with Graves' ophthalmopathy.

This clonotype appeared a few times. This rearrangement joins TRBV6-1 to TRBJ1-1, with D unclear. CDR3 length: 15 residues. Germline loops: CDR1 MNHNS, CDR2 SASEGT. Trimming left V 3 bases short and J 0 bases short, with 11 bases between. The CDR3 is CASSDYGILNTEAFF. In DNA form, the CDR3 reads TGTGCCAGCAGTGACTACGGCATACTGAACACTGAAGCTTTCTTT.

This clonotype has ten or more counts. The chain has TRBV4-2 and TRBJ2-1; D may be TRBD2 (5 bases). This CDR3 has 13 amino acids. CDR1 and CDR2 (germline): LGHNA, YNFKEQ. The V gene lost 0 bases and the J gene lost 8 bases, with 8 bases spanning the gap. CDR3 sequence: CASSQEGRHEQFF. The DNA of the CDR3 is TGTGCCAGCAGCCAAGAGGGGAGACATGAGCAGTTCTTC.

This clonotype was recorded at least ten times. The genes are TRBV5-6 and TRBJ2-3; D remains unclear. Trimming cost V 2 bases and J 5 bases, with 3 bases left between them. The CDR3 is 11 amino acids. Per germline, CDR1 SGHDT and CDR2 YYEEEE. For the CDR3, the DNA is TGTGCCAGCAGCTTCATAGATACGCAGTATTTT. Encoded protein: CASSFIDTQYF.